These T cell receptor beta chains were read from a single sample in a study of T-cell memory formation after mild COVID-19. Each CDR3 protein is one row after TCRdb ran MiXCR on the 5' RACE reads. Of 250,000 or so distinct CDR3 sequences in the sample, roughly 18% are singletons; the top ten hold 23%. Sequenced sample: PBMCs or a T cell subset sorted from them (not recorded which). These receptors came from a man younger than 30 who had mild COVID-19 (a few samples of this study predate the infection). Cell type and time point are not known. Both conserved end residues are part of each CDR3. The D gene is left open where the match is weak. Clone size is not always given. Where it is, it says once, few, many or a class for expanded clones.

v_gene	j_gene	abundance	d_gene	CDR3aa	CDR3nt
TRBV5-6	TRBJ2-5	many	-	CASSLGAQETQYF	TGTGCCAGCAGCTTGGGGGCTCAAGAGACCCAGTACTTC
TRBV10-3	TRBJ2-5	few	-	CAIRHRDGQETQYF	TGTGCCATCAGGCACCGGGACGGCCAAGAGACCCAGTACTTC
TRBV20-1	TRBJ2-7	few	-	CSARGGGYEQYF	TGCAGTGCTAGGGGCGGTGGATACGAGCAGTACTTC
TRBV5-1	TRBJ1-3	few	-	CASSLDLSAGNTIYF	TGCGCCAGCAGCTTGGATCTCTCCGCGGGAAACACCATATATTTT
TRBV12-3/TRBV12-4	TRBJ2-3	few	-	CASSPSFGTDTQYF	TGTGCCAGCAGTCCTAGCTTCGGCACAGATACGCAGTATTTT
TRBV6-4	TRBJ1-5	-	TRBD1	CASSDQTGEGQPQHF	TGTGCCAGCAGTGACCAGACAGGGGAGGGACAGCCCCAGCATTTT
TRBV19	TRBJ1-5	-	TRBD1	CASSPDRGLQPQHF	TGTGCCAGTAGCCCGGACAGGGGGCTTCAGCCCCAGCATTTT
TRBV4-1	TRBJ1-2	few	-	CASSQELHYGYTF	TGCGCCAGCAGCCAAGAGCTACATTATGGCTACACCTTC
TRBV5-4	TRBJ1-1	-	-	CASSPLGGMNTEAFF	TGTGCCAGCAGCCCCCTTGGGGGGATGAACACTGAAGCTTTCTTT
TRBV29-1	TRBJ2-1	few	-	CSVTGALQYNEQFF	TGCAGCGTTACGGGGGCCTTACAATACAATGAGCAGTTCTTC
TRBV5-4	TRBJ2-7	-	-	CASSRDAGLGTYEQYF	TGTGCCAGCAGCCGTGACGCGGGCCTTGGGACCTACGAGCAGTACTTC
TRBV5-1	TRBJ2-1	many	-	CASSWGSNEQFF	TGCGCCAGCAGCTGGGGCTCTAATGAGCAGTTCTTC
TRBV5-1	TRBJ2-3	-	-	CASSSSPLAGTDTQYF	TGCGCCAGCAGCTCGTCTCCACTAGCTGGCACAGATACGCAGTATTTT
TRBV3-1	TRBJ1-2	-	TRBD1	CASSVAQGDYGYTF	TGTGCCAGCAGCGTTGCCCAGGGGGACTATGGCTACACCTTC
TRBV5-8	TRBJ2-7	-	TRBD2	CASSLRGTSGGYEQYF	TGTGCCAGCAGCTTGCGGGGGACTAGCGGGGGCTACGAGCAGTACTTC
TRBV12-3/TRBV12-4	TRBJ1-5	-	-	CASSLGAGDNQPQHF	TGTGCCAGCAGTTTAGGGGCCGGGGATAATCAGCCCCAGCATTTT
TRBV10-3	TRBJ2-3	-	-	CAIRDSAGDTQYF	TGTGCCATCAGGGATTCGGCGGGAGATACGCAGTATTTT
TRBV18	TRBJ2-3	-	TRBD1	CASSPGQGAEDTQYF	TGTGCCAGCTCACCAGGACAGGGGGCAGAAGATACGCAGTATTTT
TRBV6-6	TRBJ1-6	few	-	CASSYSLGRNSPLHF	TGTGCCAGCAGTTACTCTCTGGGTCGGAATTCACCCCTCCACTTT
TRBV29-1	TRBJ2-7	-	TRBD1	CSGLTGSYEQYF	TGCAGCGGCCTGACAGGGAGCTACGAGCAGTACTTC
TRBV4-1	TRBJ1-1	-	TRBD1	CASSPGQGPMNTEAFF	TGCGCCAGCAGCCCGGGACAGGGACCCATGAACACTGAAGCTTTCTTT
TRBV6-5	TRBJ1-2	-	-	CASTSGTGAQGYTF	TGTGCCAGCACCTCCGGGACCGGGGCGCAGGGCTACACCTTC
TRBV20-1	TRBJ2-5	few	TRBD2	CSARVGSGAGETQYF	TGCAGTGCTAGAGTCGGTAGCGGGGCGGGGGAGACCCAGTACTTC
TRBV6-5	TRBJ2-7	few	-	CASSYSFNGAYEQYF	TGTGCCAGCAGTTACTCGTTCAACGGAGCCTACGAGCAGTACTTC
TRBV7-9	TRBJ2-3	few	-	CASRRGGSDTQYF	TGTGCCAGCAGGAGGGGTGGGTCAGATACGCAGTATTTT
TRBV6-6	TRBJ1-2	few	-	CASSYSGIYGYTF	TGTGCCAGCAGTTACTCGGGGATCTATGGCTACACCTTC
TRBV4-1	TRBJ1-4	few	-	CASSLPWGAPPPEKLFF	TGCGCCAGCAGCCTCCCCTGGGGGGCGCCGCCTCCTGAAAAACTGTTTTTT